The present entry profiles one T cell receptor (beta chain) with its context. TCRdb's copy holds only in-frame clones and misses some; the assay was immunoSEQ multiplex PCR. The table includes some 200,000 clones, around 84% detected once. This sample was taken from a study of blood T cell repertoires in COVID-19. V lost 2 bases and J lost 5, with 4 bases in between. Germline loops: CDR1 MNHEY, CDR2 SVGAGI. The CDR3 is 12 amino acids. The sequence came from an elderly man with acute or convalescent COVID-19. What was sequenced was peripheral blood. The V gene is TRBV6-5, the J gene TRBJ1-5; D remains unclear. For the CDR3, the DNA is TGTGCCAGCAGTTACGGAGATCAGCCCCAGCATTTT. Protein sequence: CASSYGDQPQHF.